These 21 T cell receptor beta chains came from one sample sequenced in a study of cytotoxic CD8 clonotypes in ibrutinib-treated CLL. Sequenced by immunoSEQ multiplex PCR; TCRdb stores in-frame clones only, minus some. Of approximately 280,000 clones in the sample, roughly three quarters are singletons; the top ten hold about 5%. Sequenced material: PBMCs, taken at disease progression, from a patient treated with ibrutinib. All receptors derive from a human donor with chronic lymphocytic leukemia.

V and J are TRBV4-1 and TRBJ2-3; 7 bases are a match to TRBD1. From germline, CDR1 is MGHRA and CDR2 YSYEKL. This CDR3 is built from 17 residues. V trimming: 3 bases; J trimming: 1 base; junction bases outside the gene matches: 10. CDR3 protein: CASSQHPTGLGTDTQYF. Here the CDR3 DNA reads TGCGCCAGCAGCCAGCACCCGACAGGGTTGGGCACAGATACGCAGTATTTT.

The chain couples TRBV10-3 to TRBJ2-7; 7 nucleotides align to TRBD1. Trimming took 3 bases from V and 3 from J; bases not matched to a gene: 5. Germline loops: CDR1 ENHRY, CDR2 SYGVKD. This CDR3 comprises 14 residues. The CDR3 loop reads CAISDGQAFYEQYF. CDR3 nucleotides: TGTGCCATCAGTGACGGACAGGCATTCTACGAGCAGTACTTC.

The gene calls are TRBV19 and TRBJ2-6; 9 positions agree with TRBD1. The CDR3 length is 17 residues. From germline, CDR1 is LNHDA and CDR2 SQIVND (reference sequence). Trimming removed 4 bases from V and 0 bases from J; junction bases left unmatched: 4. CDR3 sequence (DNA): TGTGCCAGTAGTACCGGGACAGGGCTCTCTGGGGCCAACGTCCTGACTTTC. It encodes CASSTGTGLSGANVLTF.

The chain combines TRBV15 with TRBJ2-1, with TRBD2 matching 8 bases. Trimming removed 3 bases from V and 3 bases from J; junction bases left unmatched: 13. CDR1 is LNHNV and CDR2 is YYDKDF in the germline V gene (reference sequence). This CDR3 comprises 18 residues. CDR3 sequence: CATSRGPSGSAYYNEQFF. The CDR3 bases are TGTGCCACCAGCAGGGGACCTAGCGGGTCTGCTTACTACAATGAGCAGTTCTTC. Combining the CDR3 with reference TRBV15 and TRBJ2-1 gives the whole variable domain DAMVIQNPRYQVTQFGKPVTLSCSQTLNHNVMYWYQQKSSQAPKLLFHYYDKDFNNEADTPDNFQSRRPNTSFCFLDIRSPGLGDTAMYLCATSRGPSGSAYYNEQFFGPGTRLTVL.

V gene TRBV27 combines with J gene TRBJ2-7; 7 bases are a match to TRBD1. This CDR3 is 16 amino acids long. Per the germline V gene, CDR1 is MNHEY and CDR2 is SMNVEV (reference sequence). V lost 7 bases, J lost 0 bases, and 12 bases stayed unmatched. CDR3 nucleotides: TGTGCCAGCACCCCGTCTGGAGGACAGGTCTCCTACGAGCAGTACTTC. It specifies CASTPSGGQVSYEQYF.

In its sample, this clone was seen a few times. The V call is TRBV6-9, the J call TRBJ1-2; D is undetermined. Trimming removed 4 bases from V and 6 bases from J, with 12 bases in between. Germline V gene data show CDR1 as MNHGY and CDR2 as SVAAGI. This CDR3 spans 13 amino acids. This CDR3 is CASSSSHSDGYTF. The CDR3 DNA reads as TGTGCCAGCAGTTCCTCCCACAGTGATGGCTACACCTTC.

The V and J genes are TRBV5-1 and TRBJ1-6, with TRBD1 matching over 7 bases. The CDR3 is made up of 14 amino acids. Losses at the gene ends were 3 bases for V and 8 bases for J; bases not matched to a gene: 5. Germline V gives CDR1 SGHRS, CDR2 YFSETQ. This CDR3 reads CASSSWTGDSPLHF. Written as DNA, the CDR3 is TGCGCCAGCAGCTCATGGACAGGTGATTCACCCCTCCACTTT.

The genes are TRBV4-1 and TRBJ2-3; TRBD2 matches at 14 bases. With V trimmed by 0 bases and J by 4 bases, 3 bases remained unmatched. The CDR3 runs to 17 residues. From germline, CDR1 is MGHRA and CDR2 YSYEKL. DNA for the CDR3: TGCGCCAGCAGCCAAGAAGGGACTAGCGGGGGTGCAGATACGCAGTATTTT. This sequence encodes CASSQEGTSGGADTQYF.

The rearrangement links TRBV15 to TRBJ2-7, with D uncertain. Germline V gene sequence: CDR1 LNHNV, CDR2 YYDKDF (reference sequence). The CDR3 loop spans 15 amino acids. V lost 1 base to trimming and J lost 0 bases, with 10 bases between them. The CDR3 region has the DNA TGTGCCACCAGCAGAGGAAAGGGTAGCTCCTACGAGCAGTACTTC. Protein product: CATSRGKGSSYEQYF.

V usage is TRBV6-5 and J usage is TRBJ1-4; possible D gene TRBD1, 5 bases. This CDR3 has 14 residues. Trimming removed 8 bases at V and 7 bases at J, with 17 bases between. CDR1 MNHEY and CDR2 SVGAGI come from the germline V gene. The CDR3 region is CASRMTEGSEKLFF. The CDR3 coding sequence is TGTGCCAGCCGCATGACGGAGGGGAGTGAAAAACTGTTTTTT.

The chain uses TRBV7-9 and TRBJ2-3; TRBD2 matches at 14 bases. The CDR3 is 18 amino acids. The junction had 10 bases not matched to a gene; V was cut back by 5 bases and J by 3 bases. Germline lookup yields CDR1 SEHNR and CDR2 FQNEAQ (reference sequence). The CDR3 region is CASSRTSGRLGETDTQYF. For the CDR3, the DNA is TGTGCCAGCAGCAGGACTAGCGGGAGGTTGGGGGAGACAGATACGCAGTATTTT.

Here the CDR3 reads CASKRHQNSPLHF. The CDR3 DNA reads as TGTGCCAGCAAACGACATCAAAATTCACCCCTCCACTTT. This sequence joins TRBV6-5 and TRBJ1-6; no definite D call. Trimming removed 7 bases from V and 7 bases from J, with 11 bases in between. Germline CDR1 MNHEY, CDR2 SVGAGI. The CDR3 consists of 13 residues.

The rearrangement joins TRBV7-3 to TRBJ1-1, with D unclear. The CDR3 has 15 residues. Germline-derived CDR1 and CDR2 are SGHTA and FQGTGA. V dropped 2 bases and J dropped 5 bases, with 15 bases sitting between them. CDR3 protein: CASSLDGEARTEAFF. For the CDR3, the DNA is TGTGCCAGCAGCTTAGATGGGGAAGCTCGGACTGAAGCTTTCTTT.

The V and J genes are TRBV4-1 and TRBJ1-2, with TRBD1 identical over 9 bases. Per the germline V gene, CDR1 is MGHRA and CDR2 is YSYEKL. Trimming cost V 5 bases and J 4 bases; bases outside gene matches: 11. The CDR3 extends over 16 amino acids. Written as DNA, the CDR3 is TGCGCCAGCAGCGATGACAGGGGGGGCTTGGTCTATGGCTACACCTTC. This codes for CASSDDRGGLVYGYTF.

The chain links TRBV5-1 to TRBJ2-3, with 7 bases aligning to TRBD1. The CDR3 has 16 residues. Germline V gene sequence: CDR1 SGHRS, CDR2 YFSETQ. With 0 bases clipped from V and 5 bases from J, the junction kept 9 bases outside the gene matches. CDR3 bases: TGCGCCAGCAGCTTGGCATCCGGGACAGTTGGAGATACGCAGTATTTT. It is translated as CASSLASGTVGDTQYF.

The CDR3 sequence: CASSSLGASGNEQYF. The DNA of the CDR3 is TGTGCCAGCAGCTCCCTCGGGGCTAGCGGGAACGAGCAGTACTTC. The chain joins TRBV13 to TRBJ2-7; 9 bases fit TRBD2. The CDR3 is 15 amino acids. J lost 5 bases, V lost 4 bases, and 9 bases had no gene match. Germline V lookup: CDR1 PRHDT, CDR2 FYEKMQ (reference sequence).

The chain links TRBV4-1 to TRBJ1-2, with D unresolved. Deletions cut 4 bases from V and 5 bases from J, with 17 bases between. The V gene's germline CDR1 is MGHRA and CDR2 YSYEKL. This CDR3 has 15 amino acids. The CDR3 DNA reads as TGCGCCAGCAGCCCCCCTCCGGGCAGTCGGTATGGCTACACCTTC. It is translated as CASSPPPGSRYGYTF.

This clone turned up a few times. DNA of the CDR3: TGTGCCAGCAGTTTCCAATATTTGGGCAATCAGCCCCAGCATTTT. As protein: CASSFQYLGNQPQHF. V gene TRBV28 combines with J gene TRBJ1-5; no firm D call. The CDR3 runs 15 residues. Trimming cost V 3 bases and J 2 bases, with 11 bases left between them. Germline V gives CDR1 MDHEN, CDR2 SYDVKM.

V usage is TRBV29-1 and J usage is TRBJ1-1; a weak D match, TRBD1 (6 bases). V was clipped by 5 bases and J by 4 bases, with 17 bases between them. This CDR3 has 14 residues. The V gene's germline CDR1 is SQVTM and CDR2 ANQGSEA. The CDR3 nucleotides read TGCAGCGTTAACAGGGCCTCTCTAGGCACTGAAGCTTTCTTT. This translates into CSVNRASLGTEAFF. The variable domain in full, with the rest retrieved from reference TRBV29-1 and TRBJ1-1, is SAVISQKPSRDICQRGTSLTIQCQVDSQVTMMFWYRQQPGQSLTLIATANQGSEATYESGFVIDKFPISRPNLTFSTLTVSNMSPEDSSIYLCSVNRASLGTEAFFGQGTRLTVV.

This clone has a handful of counts. The chain uses TRBV11-2 and TRBJ2-2, with 10 bases fitting TRBD2. The length of the CDR3 is 16 residues. Losses at the gene ends were 5 bases for V and 4 bases for J; bases not matched to a gene: 7. The germline gives CDR1 SGHAT, CDR2 FQNNGV. The CDR3 sequence is CASSPRLAGGTGELFF. The CDR3 bases are TGTGCCAGCAGCCCGAGGTTAGCGGGAGGCACCGGGGAGCTGTTTTTT.

The CDR3 DNA reads as TGTGCCAGCAGTAGGGGGTACCAAGAGACCCAGTACTTC. Protein product: CASSRGYQETQYF. V is TRBV11-2 and J is TRBJ2-5; D is possibly TRBD1 (6 bases). Trimming took 6 bases from V and 0 from J, leaving 8 bases between them. Germline V gene data show CDR1 as SGHAT and CDR2 as FQNNGV. CDR3 size: 13 residues.